This T cell receptor beta chain came from a study of Ad26.COV2.S vaccination and SARS-CoV-2 variants. Here immunoSEQ multiplex PCR was the method, and the copy in TCRdb shows in-frame clones only, minus some. Among 75,000 to 100,000 clones listed, more than 70% were seen once. On this clone itself: Its antigen is not known.

The germline V gene has CDR1 MNHEY and CDR2 SVGAGI. V dropped 3 bases and J dropped 5 bases, with 7 bases sitting between them. This CDR3 region has 13 residues. Findings of the study overall: For non-spike TCRs, breadth in vaccine recipients resembled that in placebo recipients. Post-vaccination breadth of spike-specific CD8+ and CD4+ T cell responses was reportedly substantial. Estimates derived from TCR breadth and depth analyses may have underestimated total T cell responses. Spike-specific TCR breadth was greater in vaccine than placebo recipients.

This receptor was identified in a human donor who had recovered from COVID-19. Sample: peripheral blood, taken after recovery from COVID-19. The rearrangement links TRBV6-5 to TRBJ1-4; D is undetermined. CDR3 DNA: TGTGCCAGCAGTTATTCTATAAATGAAAAACTGTTTTTT. Translation gives CASSYSINEKLFF.